This is a list of T cell receptor beta chains from one sample in a study of CD8 T cells in ankylosing spondylitis. MiXCR, applied by TCRdb to the 5' RACE reads, yields one record per CDR3 protein. Of approximately 250,000 distinct CDR3 sequences in the sample, over 30% were seen once. The material sequenced was blood, either unsorted or a sorted T cell fraction (not recorded which). The receptors derive from a male donor with ankylosing spondylitis or in good health (not recorded which). Both conserved end residues are part of each CDR3. A D gene is named only where the DNA matches it firmly. Clone sizes are given selectively: once, few, many, or a class where the clone is expanded.

>TRBJ2-7|TRBV7-3|.|.
CASSLTGLDEQYF
TGTGCCAGCAGCTTAACCGGGCTAGACGAGCAGTACTTC
>TRBJ2-3|TRBV7-9|.|.
CASSDRQDTQYF
TGTGCCAGCAGCGACAGGCAAGATACGCAGTATTTT
>TRBJ1-2|TRBV7-2|.|.
CASSFDIGGYTF
TGTGCCAGCAGCTTCGACATCGGGGGCTACACCTTC
>TRBJ2-1|TRBV12-3/TRBV12-4|.|few
CASSSTIRGNEQFF
TGTGCCAGCAGTTCCACCATACGCGGCAATGAGCAGTTCTTC
>TRBJ1-5|TRBV12-3/TRBV12-4|.|few
CASTIMGAPNQPQHF
TGTGCCAGCACTATTATGGGGGCGCCCAATCAGCCCCAGCATTTT
>TRBJ2-5|TRBV5-6|.|few
CASSYGTSRETQYF
TGTGCCAGCAGCTATGGGACCTCCAGGGAGACCCAGTACTTC
>TRBJ2-1|TRBV5-5|TRBD2|.
CASSWSSGGAWAYNEQFF
TGTGCCAGCAGCTGGTCTAGCGGGGGGGCCTGGGCCTACAATGAGCAGTTCTTC
>TRBJ2-7|TRBV30|.|.
CASEVDEQYF
TGTGCCTCGGAGGTAGACGAGCAGTACTTC
>TRBJ2-3|TRBV6-8|TRBD2|.
CASSAPFARGCADTQYF
TGTGCCAGCAGTGCCCCTTTTGCGCGGGGGTGTGCAGATACGCAGTATTTT
>TRBJ1-6|TRBV3-1|.|.
CASSRGTSPLHF
TGTGCCAGCAGCCGAGGGACCTCACCCCTCCACTTT
>TRBJ1-6|TRBV5-1|.|few
CASSLETNTPLHF
TGCGCCAGCAGCTTGGAGACCAATACACCCCTCCACTTT
>TRBJ2-7|TRBV3-1|.|.
CASSQDGVLDEQYF
TGTGCCAGCAGCCAAGATGGGGTTTTGGACGAGCAGTACTTC
>TRBJ1-2|TRBV20-1|.|few
CSARGGARYTF
TGCAGTGCTAGAGGGGGGGCTCGCTACACCTTC
>TRBJ2-7|TRBV5-5|.|.
CASSLGRSENYEQYF
TGTGCCAGCAGCTTGGGAAGAAGCGAGAACTACGAGCAGTACTTC
>TRBJ1-3|TRBV29-1|.|.
CSVGAGTGNTIYF
TGCAGCGTTGGGGCCGGGACAGGAAACACCATATATTTT
>TRBJ2-5|TRBV6-2/TRBV6-3|.|.
CASTRFGPGAETQYF
TGTGCCAGCACCAGATTCGGACCGGGCGCCGAGACCCAGTACTTC
>TRBJ2-7|TRBV20-1|.|.
CSALTGAVYEQYF
TGCAGTGCCCTAACGGGGGCGGTATACGAGCAGTACTTC
>TRBJ2-1|TRBV27|.|.
CASSSGLVPREQFF
TGTGCCAGCAGTTCGGGACTCGTCCCCCGCGAGCAGTTCTTC
>TRBJ1-6|TRBV4-2|TRBD1|few
CASSQGGQGASPLHF
TGTGCCAGCAGCCAAGGGGGACAGGGAGCATCACCCCTCCACTTT
>TRBJ2-5|TRBV20-1|.|.
CTVPEGQETQYF
TGCACCGTGCCCGAGGGCCAAGAGACCCAGTACTTC
>TRBJ1-5|TRBV30|.|.
CAWSPRESNQPQHF
TGTGCCTGGAGTCCCAGGGAAAGCAATCAGCCCCAGCATTTT
>TRBJ2-2|TRBV11-2|.|.
CASSLRTGELFF
TGTGCCAGCAGCCTCCGCACCGGGGAGCTGTTTTTT
>TRBJ1-1|TRBV10-3|.|.
CAISESRNTEAFF
TGTGCCATCAGTGAGTCGCGGAACACTGAAGCTTTCTTT
>TRBJ2-1|TRBV5-5|TRBD1|once
CASSGTDRDHNEQFF
TGTGCCAGCAGCGGAACTGACAGGGACCACAATGAGCAGTTCTTC
>TRBJ2-7|TRBV10-3|.|many
CAISDLQAYSYEQYF
TGTGCCATCAGTGATCTCCAGGCTTACTCCTACGAGCAGTACTTC
>TRBJ2-3|TRBV5-1|TRBD1|.
CASSSMTGVGTDTQYF
TGCGCCAGCAGCTCAATGACAGGGGTCGGCACAGATACGCAGTATTTT
>TRBJ2-2|TRBV12-3/TRBV12-4|.|.
CASSFGWTGELFF
TGTGCCAGCAGTTTCGGGTGGACCGGGGAGCTGTTTTTT
>TRBJ2-7|TRBV12-3/TRBV12-4|.|.
CASSPQLGSYEQYF
TGTGCCAGCAGCCCCCAGCTTGGGAGCTACGAGCAGTACTTC
>TRBJ2-3|TRBV20-1|.|few
CSARGGPSGDTQYF
TGCAGTGCTAGAGGGGGCCCGTCTGGCGATACGCAGTATTTT
>TRBJ2-5|TRBV15|TRBD1|few
CATSRDRGQETQYF
TGTGCCACCAGCAGGGACAGGGGACAAGAGACCCAGTACTTC
>TRBJ1-6|TRBV12-3/TRBV12-4|.|few
CASSSSSYNSPLHF
TGTGCCAGCAGTTCGAGCTCCTATAATTCACCCCTCCACTTT
>TRBJ2-5|TRBV5-1|.|.
CASSFTQIQETQYF
TGCGCCAGCAGCTTCACCCAAATCCAAGAGACCCAGTACTTC
>TRBJ2-6|TRBV29-1|.|many
CSVAASGANVLTF
TGCAGCGTTGCGGCCTCTGGGGCCAACGTCCTGACTTTC
>TRBJ2-2|TRBV7-9|.|.
CASSLDGGTGELFF
TGTGCCAGCAGCTTGGACGGGGGCACCGGGGAGCTGTTTTTT
>TRBJ2-3|TRBV20-1|TRBD2|.
CSASFSGGGDTQYF
TGCAGTGCTAGTTTTAGCGGGGGAGGAGATACGCAGTATTTT
>TRBJ2-3|TRBV29-1|.|few
CSVEVPGPVDTQYF
TGCAGCGTTGAAGTTCCTGGACCCGTAGATACGCAGTATTTT